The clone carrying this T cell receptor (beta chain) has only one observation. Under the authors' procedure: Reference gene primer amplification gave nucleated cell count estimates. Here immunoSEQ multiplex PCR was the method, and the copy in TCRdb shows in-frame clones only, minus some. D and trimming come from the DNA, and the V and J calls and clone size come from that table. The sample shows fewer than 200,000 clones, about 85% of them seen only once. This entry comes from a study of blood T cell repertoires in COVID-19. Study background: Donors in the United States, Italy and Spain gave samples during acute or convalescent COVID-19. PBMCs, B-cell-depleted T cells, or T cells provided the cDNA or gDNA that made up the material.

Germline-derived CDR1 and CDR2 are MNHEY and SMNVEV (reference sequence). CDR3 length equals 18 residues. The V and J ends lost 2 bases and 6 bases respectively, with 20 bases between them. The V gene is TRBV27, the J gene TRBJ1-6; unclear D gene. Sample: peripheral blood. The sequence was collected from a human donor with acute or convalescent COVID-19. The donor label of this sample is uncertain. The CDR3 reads CASSLSGAILPSNSPLHF. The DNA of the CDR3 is TGTGCCAGCAGTTTAAGCGGCGCCATCCTGCCCTCTAATTCACCCCTCCACTTT.